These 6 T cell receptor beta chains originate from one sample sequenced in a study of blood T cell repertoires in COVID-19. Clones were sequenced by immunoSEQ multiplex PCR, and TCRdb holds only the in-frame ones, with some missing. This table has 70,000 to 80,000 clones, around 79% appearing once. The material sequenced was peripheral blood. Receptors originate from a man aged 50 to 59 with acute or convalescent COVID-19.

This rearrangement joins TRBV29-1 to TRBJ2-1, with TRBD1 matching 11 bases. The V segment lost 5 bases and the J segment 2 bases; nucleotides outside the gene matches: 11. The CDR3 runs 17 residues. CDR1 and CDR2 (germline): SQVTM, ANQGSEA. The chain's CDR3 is CSVSGWPGQGAYNEQFF. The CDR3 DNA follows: TGCAGCGTTTCTGGGTGGCCGGGACAGGGGGCCTACAATGAGCAGTTCTTC.

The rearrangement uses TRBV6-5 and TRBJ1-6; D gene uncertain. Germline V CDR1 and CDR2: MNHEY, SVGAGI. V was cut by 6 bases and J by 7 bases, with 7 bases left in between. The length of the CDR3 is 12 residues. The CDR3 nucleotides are TGTGCCAGCAGCTCACGGAATTCACCCCTCCACTTT. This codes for CASSSRNSPLHF.

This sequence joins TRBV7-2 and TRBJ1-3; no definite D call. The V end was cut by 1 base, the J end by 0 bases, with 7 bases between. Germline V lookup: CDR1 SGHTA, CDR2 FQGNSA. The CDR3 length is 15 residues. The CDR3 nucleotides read TGTGCCAGCAGCTTAGGGAGCTACTCTGGAAACACCATATATTTT. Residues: CASSLGSYSGNTIYF.

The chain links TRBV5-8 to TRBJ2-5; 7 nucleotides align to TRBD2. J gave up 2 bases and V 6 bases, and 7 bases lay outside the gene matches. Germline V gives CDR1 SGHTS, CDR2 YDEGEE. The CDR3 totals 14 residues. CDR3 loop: CASTGRRLQETQYF. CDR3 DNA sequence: TGTGCCAGCACCGGGAGGAGGTTGCAAGAGACCCAGTACTTC.

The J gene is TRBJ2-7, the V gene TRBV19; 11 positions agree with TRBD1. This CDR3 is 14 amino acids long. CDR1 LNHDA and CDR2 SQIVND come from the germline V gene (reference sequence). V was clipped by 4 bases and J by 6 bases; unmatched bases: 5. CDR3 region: CASSTGQGASEQYF. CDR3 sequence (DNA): TGTGCCAGTAGTACAGGACAGGGGGCAAGCGAGCAGTACTTC.

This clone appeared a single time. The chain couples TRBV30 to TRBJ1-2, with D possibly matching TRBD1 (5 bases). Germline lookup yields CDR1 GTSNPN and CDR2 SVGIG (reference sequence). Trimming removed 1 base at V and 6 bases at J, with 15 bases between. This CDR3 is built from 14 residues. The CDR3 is CAWSAGFGLDGYTF. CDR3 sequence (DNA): TGTGCCTGGAGTGCAGGGTTTGGGTTAGATGGCTACACCTTC.